This T cell receptor (beta chain) stems from a study of blood T cell repertoires in COVID-19. Looking at the study overall: Sources were T cells, B-cell-depleted T cells, or PBMCs; the material itself was cDNA or gDNA.

Methods used by the authors: Estimation of nucleated cell counts relied on the amplification of reference gene primers. Assay used: immunoSEQ multiplex PCR; TCRdb lists only in-frame clones, some missing. V and J calls and clone size are those listed in that table; D and trimming were worked out from the DNA. Altogether 200,000 to 250,000 clones are present, nearly 90% being singletons, with the ten largest covering about an eighth. The CDR3 length is 15 residues. The germline V gene encodes CDR1 MNHEY and CDR2 SVGEGT. Trimming removed 0 bases at V and 5 bases at J, with 10 bases between. This clone was recorded once.

The chain recombines TRBV6-2 or TRBV6-3 with TRBJ2-2; D possibly corresponds to TRBD1 (6 bases). The TCR originated in a woman younger than 30 who had recovered from COVID-19. The sample taken for sequencing was peripheral blood. Here the CDR3 reads CASSYSTGSTGELFF. In DNA, the CDR3 is TGTGCCAGCAGTTACTCGACAGGATCTACCGGGGAGCTGTTTTTT.